Given below is one TCR beta chain in context. CDR1 is LGHDT and CDR2 is YNNKEL in the germline V gene (reference sequence). V lost 1 base to trimming and J lost 4 bases, with 4 bases between them. There are 12 residues in the CDR3. This entry is derived from a study of blood T cell repertoires in COVID-19. Across the whole study: Italy, Spain and the United States were the sources of the convalescent and acute COVID-19 samples.

Profiling relied on immunoSEQ multiplex PCR, and the TCRdb table lists in-frame clones only, not all of them. The sample shows around 100,000 clones, roughly nine tenths of them seen only once. The clonotype was recovered from a man aged 50 to 59 with active COVID-19. This sequence joins TRBV3-1 (or the pseudogene TRBV3-2) and TRBJ1-1; D not resolved. Material for sequencing was peripheral blood. The CDR3 reads CASSQVATEAFF. The DNA for the CDR3 is TGTGCCAGCAGCCAAGTAGCCACTGAAGCTTTCTTT.